This T cell receptor beta chain appears in the sequencing data of a study of blood T cell repertoires in COVID-19. In the study overall: Nucleic acid was either cDNA or gDNA, and it came from T cells, B-cell-depleted T cells, or PBMCs.

Between the trimmed V and J ends, which lost 0 bases and 6 bases, there was a span of 8 bases. Germline V gene sequence: CDR1 MNHEY, CDR2 SMNVEV (reference sequence). This CDR3 has 14 amino acids. Clones were sequenced by immunoSEQ multiplex PCR, and TCRdb holds only the in-frame ones, with some missing. Here the sample spans over 150,000 clones, approximately 90% being singletons. This TCR was recovered from an older woman who had recovered from COVID-19. Sequenced material: peripheral blood. The rearrangement uses TRBV27 and TRBJ2-2, with a weak D call TRBD1 (5 bases). The CDR3 protein is CASSLSTGPGELFF. The CDR3 nucleotides are TGTGCCAGCAGTTTATCTACAGGCCCCGGGGAGCTGTTTTTT.